This entry concerns a single T cell receptor beta chain. This clone was counted a single time. Which antigen it targets is not known. No base-level quality is on record; no much larger clone is a single base apart. Whole blood was collected in K2EDTA tubes by collaborating institutions according to the institutions' own protocols. For TCRbeta analysis, collaborators shipped samples as frozen whole blood, isolated PBMCs, or DNA extracted from either of those sample types. These data originate in a study of blood T cell repertoires in COVID-19 (dated by TCRdb to the early 2020s). General notes on the study: Collaborator samples came from the United States, Italy and Spain and covered acute and convalescent phases of COVID-19. The material from the prospective study consisted of cDNA or gDNA derived from T cells, B-cell-depleted T cells, or PBMCs. Subjects who had been exposed to COVID-19, were actively infected with it, or had recovered from it provided the deeply sampled blood TCRbeta repertoires that made up the dataset. A freely available public database, intended as a resource for researchers studying the immune response to SARS-CoV-2, is where the repertoires were released. The samples were drawn from two sources: the first 160 participants of the ongoing ImmuneRACE study, and 1,000 to 1,500 subjects contributed by 6 global collaborators. A de-identified subject ID, COVID-19 status, age in years and sex were almost always included in the sample metadata. HLA class I and class II types, where available, came from metadata supplied by the sample provider rather than from assay-based typing.

Spanning cysteine to phenylalanine, the CDR3 consists of 16 amino acids. The only DNA kept is the CDR3, 48 bases in frame from the first base. V drops 1 base and J drops 2 bases, leaving 15 bases in between. CDR1 and CDR2 are drawn from the germline V gene: SGHVS, FNYEAQ. TCRbeta CDR3 regions were amplified from genomic DNA by means of the immunoSEQ Assay, a bias-controlled multiplex PCR. As for how the authors treated the data: The number of nucleated cells in each sample was estimated by amplification of reference gene primers within the assay. Sequence reads were collapsed and filtered to measure the absolute abundance of every unique TCRbeta CDR3 rearrangement. For each sample, productive Simpson clonality was calculated as the square root of Simpson's diversity index across productive rearrangements. Entries here come from immuneACCESS through TCRdb and include only in-frame sequences with V and J called. Some clones fail to appear in such tables; in the studies checked, an unresolved V gene covers under half of the shortfall, and the cause of the remainder is unknown. V and J calls and clone size follow that table, whereas D and trimming were derived from the DNA. The sample includes about 130,000 clones, with 85% observed a single time. 6.6% of the sample rests with the top ten.

Study-wide conclusions, independent of this receptor: The quantity of clinical and demographic metadata differed by source and by participant and was supplied without curation.

The origin of this receptor is a man aged 80 or over with active or convalescent COVID-19. The chain is encoded by TRBV7-6 joined to TRBJ2-7, with a tentative D gene TRBD1 over 6 matching bases. Material for sequencing was peripheral blood. The DNA sequence is TGTGCCAGCAGCTTAGAAACAGGGTTTAGAGCCTACGAGCAGTACTTC. The translation is CASSLETGFRAYEQYF.